The 13 T cell receptor beta chains in this list originate from one sample, sequenced in a study of blood T cell repertoires in COVID-19. Measured with immunoSEQ multiplex PCR; TCRdb has only the in-frame clones, and not every one. Of roughly 40,000 clones detected, more than 85% appear once; the ten largest clones hold over 5%. Sequenced: peripheral blood. The source of these receptors is a human donor in a cohort sampled during active COVID-19.

The chain combines TRBV27 with TRBJ2-7; perhaps TRBD2 as D (7 bases). Germline-derived CDR1 and CDR2 are MNHEY and SMNVEV (reference sequence). This CDR3 comprises 14 residues. V was trimmed by 6 bases and J by 6 bases, leaving 18 bases between them. This chain's CDR3 is CASSHGRGGVEQYF. CDR3 nucleotide sequence: TGTGCCAGCAGCCACGGTAGGGGGGGTGTCGAGCAGTACTTC.

The genes are TRBV28 and TRBJ1-2; TRBD1 matches at 11 bases. Trimming at V came to 1 base and at J to 4 bases, leaving 8 bases not matched to a gene. CDR1 and CDR2 (germline): MDHEN, SYDVKM. The length of the CDR3 is 17 residues. The CDR3 sequence is CASSLYTGTGGLYGYTF. The CDR3 DNA is TGTGCCAGCAGTTTATACACCGGGACAGGGGGGCTCTATGGCTACACCTTC.

This chain uses TRBV7-2 with TRBJ2-4; 8 nucleotides line up with TRBD1. CDR1 and CDR2 from the germline V gene are SGHTA and FQGNSA. V was clipped by 6 bases and J by 0 bases; unmatched bases: 10. The CDR3 has 17 amino acids. The CDR3 nucleotides read TGTGCCAGCAGGAAGGACAGGGATCCGCTAGCCAAAAACATTCAGTACTTC. This translates into CASRKDRDPLAKNIQYF.

This chain uses TRBV5-1 with TRBJ2-2, with TRBD2 identical over 7 bases. V dropped 0 bases and J dropped 8; count of bases not matched to a gene: 4. The CDR3 sequence is 14 residues long. CDR1 and CDR2 from the germline V gene are SGHRS and YFSETQ. The CDR3 protein is CASSLGGGTGELFF. CDR3 in DNA: TGCGCCAGCAGCTTGGGCGGGGGAACGGGGGAGCTGTTTTTT.

The chain has TRBV6-5 and TRBJ2-5; maybe TRBD1 (6 bases). The CDR3 consists of 14 residues. V lost 2 bases to trimming and J lost 5 bases, with 12 bases between them. Germline V lookup: CDR1 MNHEY, CDR2 SVGAGI. The CDR3 DNA reads as TGTGCCAGCAGTTACACGGACAGCCGGGAGACCCAGTACTTC. Its translation is CASSYTDSRETQYF.

The V and J genes are TRBV29-1 and TRBJ2-4, with 13 bases fitting TRBD2. The length of the CDR3 is 13 residues. CDR1 is SQVTM, CDR2 ANQGSEA, per germline. V dropped 4 bases and J dropped 7; count of bases not matched to a gene: 1. The CDR3 bases are TGCAGCGTTGCGACTAGCGGGAGGAACATTCAGTACTTC. Protein product: CSVATSGRNIQYF.

The genes are TRBV24-1 and TRBJ2-1; the match to TRBD2 covers 12 bases. There are 16 residues in the CDR3. The ends lost 4 bases at V and 10 bases at J; junction bases unmatched: 10. Per germline, CDR1 KGHDR and CDR2 SFDVKD. In nucleotides, the CDR3 is TGTGCCACCAGTGACCCTAGCGGGGGGGCTTTAATCGAGCAGTTCTTC. The encoded protein is CATSDPSGGALIEQFF.

V and J are TRBV7-9 and TRBJ1-3, with TRBD1 as a possible D gene (5 bases). The germline gives CDR1 SEHNR, CDR2 FQNEAQ (reference sequence). The length of the CDR3 is 14 residues. Trimming left V 7 bases short and J 0 bases short, with 10 bases between. The CDR3 sequence is CASIKGNSGNTIYF. The CDR3 DNA follows: TGTGCCAGCATTAAGGGGAACTCTGGAAACACCATATATTTT.

The gene calls are TRBV18 and TRBJ1-3, with 11 bases aligning to TRBD1. Trimming cost V 4 bases and J 9 bases; bases outside gene matches: 5. The germline CDR1 and CDR2 sequences are KGHSH and LQKENI. The CDR3 contains 14 residues. The CDR3 loop reads CASSRTGGEITIYF. The CDR3 DNA sequence: TGTGCCAGCTCACGGACAGGGGGCGAGATCACCATATATTTT.

The chain recombines TRBV5-5 with TRBJ2-1; D may be TRBD2 (7 bases). The CDR3 runs 16 residues. Germline V gene data show CDR1 as SGHKS and CDR2 as YYEKEE (reference sequence). Trimming pared 4 bases from V and 4 bases from J, leaving 18 bases between. This chain's CDR3 is CASSLRGGVGYNEQFF. The CDR3 coding sequence is TGTGCCAGCAGCCTAAGGGGGGGGGTGGGGTACAATGAGCAGTTCTTC.

The chain employs TRBV24-1 and TRBJ2-7; a weak D match, TRBD1 (5 bases). The germline gives CDR1 KGHDR, CDR2 SFDVKD. The V end was cut by 5 bases, the J end by 6 bases, with 19 bases between. The CDR3 covers 15 residues. Written as DNA, the CDR3 is TGTGCCACCAGTGTCAAAGAACAGGTGTGGGGCGAGCAGTACTTC. It specifies CATSVKEQVWGEQYF.

V usage is TRBV5-1 and J usage is TRBJ1-2; 7 nucleotides align to TRBD1. V lost 4 bases to trimming and J lost 5 bases; unmatched junction nucleotides: 14. The germline V gene encodes CDR1 SGHRS and CDR2 YFSETQ. The CDR3 consists of 16 residues. CDR3: CASSPTGEGHAYGYTF. DNA for the CDR3: TGCGCCAGCAGCCCAACAGGGGAAGGGCATGCTTATGGCTACACCTTC.

The chain is built from TRBV7-2 and TRBJ1-1; TRBD1 agrees at 9 bases. The germline V gene encodes CDR1 SGHTA and CDR2 FQGNSA. This CDR3 region has 14 residues. V shed 3 bases, J shed 6 bases, and the junction held 5 bases outside the gene matches. The CDR3 coding sequence is TGTGCCAGCAGCTTGAACAGGGGGCTCTCTGAAGCTTTCTTT. The encoded protein is CASSLNRGLSEAFF.